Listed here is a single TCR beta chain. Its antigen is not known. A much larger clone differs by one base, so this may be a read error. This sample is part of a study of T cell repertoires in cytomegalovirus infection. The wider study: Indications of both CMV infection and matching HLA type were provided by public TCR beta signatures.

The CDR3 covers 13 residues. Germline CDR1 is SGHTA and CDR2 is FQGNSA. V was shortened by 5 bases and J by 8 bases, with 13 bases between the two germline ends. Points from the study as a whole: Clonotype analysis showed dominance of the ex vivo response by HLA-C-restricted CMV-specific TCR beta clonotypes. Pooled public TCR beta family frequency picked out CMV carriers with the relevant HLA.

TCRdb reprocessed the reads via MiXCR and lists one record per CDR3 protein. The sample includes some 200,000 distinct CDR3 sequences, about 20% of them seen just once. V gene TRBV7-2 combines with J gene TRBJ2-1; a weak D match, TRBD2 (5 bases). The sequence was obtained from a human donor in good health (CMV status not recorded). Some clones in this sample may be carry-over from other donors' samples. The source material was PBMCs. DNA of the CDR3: TGTGCCAGCAGCCTTCTAGAGAGGGATGAGCAGTTCTTC. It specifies CASSLLERDEQFF. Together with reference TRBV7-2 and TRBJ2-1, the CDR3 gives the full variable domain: GAGVSQSPSNKVTEKGKDVELRCDPISGHTALYWYRQSLGQGLEFLIYFQGNSAPDKSGLPSDRFSAERTGGSVSTLTIQRTQQEDSAVYLCASSLLERDEQFFGPGTRLTVL.